These T cell receptor beta chains were read from a single sample in a study of OX40 agonist ivuxolimab in advanced cancers. Profiled with immunoSEQ multiplex PCR; TCRdb holds only in-frame clones, not every one. The data show 45,000 or so clones, with around four fifths seen just once and more than 2% held by the top ten. Sequencing used CD4+ or CD8+ T cells sorted from blood, obtained in a trial of the OX40 agonist ivuxolimab. The receptors stem from an adult with an advanced solid tumor such as melanoma, head and neck, liver or kidney cancer. Each CDR3 is given with its conserved first and last residue. The D gene is left open where the match is weak. Clone size appears in some rows only: once, few, many, or a class for an expanded clone.

TRBJ1-1 TRBV15 - - CATSSGSTGFNTEAFF TGTGCCACCAGCAGCGGTTCAACAGGGTTTAACACTGAAGCTTTCTTT
TRBJ2-7 TRBV2 - once CASRGVQGPIIYEQYF TGTGCCAGCAGGGGGGTCCAGGGTCCGATTATCTACGAGCAGTACTTC
TRBJ2-1 TRBV29-1 TRBD2 - CSVEHNRAAGWVF TGCAGCGTTGAACACAACCGAGCAGCGGGATGGGTCTTC
TRBJ2-7 TRBV2 - few CASTRTVYEQYF TGTGCCAGCACCAGGACAGTCTACGAGCAGTACTTC
TRBJ1-2 TRBV5-1 - - CASHEPGLYGYTF TGCGCCAGCCACGAGCCAGGTCTCTATGGCTACACCTTC
TRBJ2-3 TRBV7-9 - once CASSPDRSTDTQYF TGTGCCAGCAGCCCCGACAGATCCACAGATACGCAGTATTTT
TRBJ2-7 TRBV7-9 - - CASSLMGAREQYF TGTGCCAGCAGCTTAATGGGGGCAAGGGAGCAGTACTTC
TRBJ1-6 TRBV9 - few CASSVATGNSPLHF TGTGCCAGCAGCGTTGCAACAGGGAATTCACCCCTCCACTTT
TRBJ2-6 TRBV14 - - CASSQYGSGANVLTF TGTGCCAGCAGCCAATATGGCTCTGGGGCCAACGTCCTGACTTTC
TRBJ2-7 TRBV28 TRBD2 - CASSLGGGTFEQYF TGTGCCAGCAGTTTAGGGGGGGGGACCTTCGAGCAGTACTTC
TRBJ1-1 TRBV12-5 - - CASGFSSQASEAFF TGTGCTAGTGGTTTTTCGTCGCAGGCTAGTGAAGCTTTCTTT
TRBJ2-1 TRBV6-5 TRBD2 - CASSYAGVGYNEQFF TGTGCCAGCAGTTACGCGGGAGTGGGGTACAATGAGCAGTTCTTC
TRBJ1-4 TRBV19 - - CASSTGASNEKLFF TGTGCCAGTAGTACCGGGGCCTCGAATGAAAAACTGTTTTTT
TRBJ2-6 TRBV5-4 - - CASSSLGDRSSGANVLTF TGTGCCAGCAGCTCGCTGGGGGACCGCAGCTCTGGGGCCAACGTCCTGACTTTC
TRBJ2-3 TRBV27 - few CASSLSLQDTQYF TGTGCCAGCAGTTTATCCCTTCAAGATACGCAGTATTTT
TRBJ2-1 TRBV2 TRBD2 - CASRGLAIEQFF TGTGCCAGCAGGGGACTAGCGATTGAGCAGTTCTTC
TRBJ2-1 TRBV27 - once CASSLRVPLASSYNEQFF TGTGCCAGCAGTTTAAGGGTACCGCTAGCGAGCTCCTACAATGAGCAGTTCTTC
TRBJ2-3 TRBV10-3 - - CATQRKADTQYF TGTGCCACCCAAAGAAAAGCAGATACGCAGTATTTT
TRBJ1-1 TRBV7-8 - - CATRGLTAEAFF TGTGCCACGCGGGGTTTGACGGCTGAAGCTTTCTTT
TRBJ1-4 TRBV2 - - CASSVRALINEKLFF TGTGCCAGCAGTGTAAGGGCACTCATTAATGAAAAACTGTTTTTT
TRBJ2-1 TRBV28 TRBD2 - CASSPLGMAGGVRSYNEQFF TGTGCCAGCAGTCCCCTTGGGATGGCGGGAGGGGTTAGATCCTACAATGAGCAGTTCTTC
TRBJ2-7 TRBV4-1 TRBD1 - CASSQDPWTGIRYEQYF TGCGCCAGCAGCCAAGATCCCTGGACAGGAATCAGGTACGAGCAGTACTTC
TRBJ1-5 TRBV5-4 - - CASSQQGAQPQHF TGTGCCAGCAGCCAACAGGGCGCTCAGCCCCAGCATTTT
TRBJ1-5 TRBV19 TRBD1 once CASSGWDSDQPQHF TGTGCCAGTAGTGGCTGGGACAGCGATCAGCCCCAGCATTTT
TRBJ1-2 TRBV5-4 TRBD1 once CASSPRSPGTGLSGYTF TGTGCCAGCAGCCCGAGAAGTCCCGGGACAGGGTTATCCGGCTACACCTTC
TRBJ1-2 TRBV29-1 TRBD1 - CSAGTARNYGYTF TGCAGCGCCGGGACAGCTCGTAACTATGGCTACACCTTC
TRBJ2-1 TRBV5-8 - - CASSLSVTYNEQFF TGTGCCAGCAGCTTAAGTGTAACCTACAATGAGCAGTTCTTC
TRBJ1-5 TRBV18 - - CASSPGYQPQHF TGTGCCAGCTCGCCCGGTTATCAGCCCCAGCATTTT
TRBJ2-1 TRBV10-1 - - CASSGAQPYNEQFF TGCGCCAGCAGTGGGGCGCAACCTTACAATGAGCAGTTCTTC
TRBJ1-2 TRBV30 TRBD1 - CAKVRQGANYGYTF TGTGCCAAAGTGAGACAGGGTGCTAACTATGGCTACACCTTC
TRBJ2-6 TRBV19 - - CASNGDSGANVLTF TGTGCCAGTAACGGAGACTCTGGGGCCAACGTCCTGACTTTC
TRBJ2-3 TRBV14 - once CASSQLLAYTDTQYF TGTGCCAGCAGCCAACTCTTGGCTTACACAGATACGCAGTATTTT
TRBJ1-6 TRBV30 - - CASSAIYSPLHF TGTGCCTCCTCGGCCATTTATTCACCCCTCCACTTT
TRBJ2-3 TRBV6-6 - once CASSYVQITDTQYF TGTGCCAGCAGTTACGTTCAGATCACAGATACGCAGTATTTT
TRBJ1-4 TRBV7-9 TRBD1 - CASSRQGTNEKLFF TGTGCCAGCAGCCGACAGGGAACAAATGAAAAACTGTTTTTT
TRBJ1-1 TRBV6-1 TRBD1 - CASSLRGRQGRAFF TGTGCCAGCAGTCTAAGGGGTAGACAGGGTAGAGCTTTCTTT